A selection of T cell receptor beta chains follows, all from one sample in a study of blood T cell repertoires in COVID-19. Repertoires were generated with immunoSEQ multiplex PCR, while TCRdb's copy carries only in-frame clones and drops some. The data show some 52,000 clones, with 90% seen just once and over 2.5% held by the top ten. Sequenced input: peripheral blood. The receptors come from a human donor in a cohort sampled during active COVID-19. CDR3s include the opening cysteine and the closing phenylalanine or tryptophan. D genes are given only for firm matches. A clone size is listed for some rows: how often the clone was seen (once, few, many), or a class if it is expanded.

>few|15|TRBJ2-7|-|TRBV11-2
CASSTIRGRRNEQYF
TGTGCCAGCAGCACCATCAGGGGTAGGCGAAACGAGCAGTACTTC
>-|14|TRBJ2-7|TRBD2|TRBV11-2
CASSLGTSDHEQYF
TGTGCCAGCAGCTTAGGAACTAGCGACCACGAGCAGTACTTC
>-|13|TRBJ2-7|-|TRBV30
CAWRDYGSYEQYF
TGTGCCTGGAGAGACTATGGCTCCTACGAGCAGTACTTC
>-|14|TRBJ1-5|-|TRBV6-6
CASSVRDTNQPQHF
TGTGCCAGCAGCGTCCGGGACACCAATCAGCCCCAGCATTTT
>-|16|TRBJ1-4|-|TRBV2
CASSSPGERTNEKLFF
TGTGCCAGCAGCTCCCCCGGGGAACGAACTAATGAAAAACTGTTTTTT
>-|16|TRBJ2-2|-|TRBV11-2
CASSRSGGPNTGELFF
TGTGCCAGCAGCCGGAGCGGCGGACCGAACACCGGGGAGCTGTTTTTT
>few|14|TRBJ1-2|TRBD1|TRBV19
CASTKTGQGMGYTF
TGTGCCAGTACCAAGACGGGACAGGGGATGGGCTACACCTTC
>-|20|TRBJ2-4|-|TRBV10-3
CAISESRGSGGGLAKNIQYF
TGTGCCATCAGTGAGTCGAGGGGGAGTGGAGGGGGCCTAGCCAAAAACATTCAGTACTTC
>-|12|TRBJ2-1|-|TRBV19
CASSIELHEQFF
TGTGCCAGTAGTATAGAACTCCATGAGCAGTTCTTC
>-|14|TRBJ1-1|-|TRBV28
CASSLFPINTEAFF
TGTGCCAGCAGTTTATTTCCAATTAACACTGAAGCTTTCTTT
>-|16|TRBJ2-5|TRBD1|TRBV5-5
CASSLVLDRGQETQYF
TGTGCCAGCAGCTTGGTCTTGGACAGGGGGCAAGAGACCCAGTACTTC
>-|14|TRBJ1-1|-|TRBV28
CASSLPRENTEAFF
TGTGCCAGCAGTTTACCCAGGGAGAACACTGAAGCTTTCTTT
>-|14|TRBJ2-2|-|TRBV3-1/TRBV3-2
CASRPSSNTGELFF
TGTGCCAGCCGACCTAGCTCTAACACCGGGGAGCTGTTTTTT
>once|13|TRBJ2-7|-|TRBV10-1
CASSVVAGYEQYF
TGCGCCAGCAGCGTTGTCGCGGGCTACGAGCAGTACTTC
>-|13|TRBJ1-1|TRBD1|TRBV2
CASTGQGWTEAFF
TGTGCCAGCACCGGACAGGGGTGGACTGAAGCTTTCTTT
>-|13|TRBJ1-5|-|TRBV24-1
CATATHSNQPQHF
TGTGCCACCGCGACACATAGCAATCAGCCCCAGCATTTT
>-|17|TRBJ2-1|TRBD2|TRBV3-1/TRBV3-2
CASSQVHSAGAGYEQFF
TGTGCCAGCAGCCAAGTTCATTCAGCGGGAGCTGGATATGAGCAGTTCTTC
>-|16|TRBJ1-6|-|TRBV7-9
CASSRVTSEANSPLHF
TGTGCCAGCAGCCGCGTCACCTCTGAGGCCAATTCACCCCTCCACTTT
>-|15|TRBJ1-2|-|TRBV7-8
CASSPRGGTNYGYTF
TGTGCCAGCAGCCCGCGGGGCGGAACTAACTATGGCTACACCTTC
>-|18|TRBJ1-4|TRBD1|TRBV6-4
CASSDCRDRGMNNEKLFF
TGTGCCAGCAGTGACTGCCGGGACAGGGGGATGAATAATGAAAAACTGTTTTTT
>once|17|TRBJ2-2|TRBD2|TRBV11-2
CASSFLILAGASGELFF
TGTGCCAGCAGCTTTCTGATTCTAGCGGGAGCCTCCGGGGAGCTGTTTTTT
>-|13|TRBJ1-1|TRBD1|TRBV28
CASKTGVNTEAFF
TGTGCCAGTAAGACAGGGGTGAACACTGAAGCTTTCTTT
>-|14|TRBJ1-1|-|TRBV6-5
CASSYVGGNTEAFF
TGTGCCAGCAGTTACGTCGGAGGGAACACTGAAGCTTTCTTT
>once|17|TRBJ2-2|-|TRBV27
CASSLRLGPSNTGELFF
TGTGCCAGCAGTTTGAGGTTGGGGCCTTCGAACACCGGGGAGCTGTTTTTT
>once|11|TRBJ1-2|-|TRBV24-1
CATSDFRGYTF
TGTGCCACCAGTGATTTTCGGGGCTACACCTTC
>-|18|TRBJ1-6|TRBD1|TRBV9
CASSVVDRESEVGSPLHF
TGTGCCAGCAGCGTGGTGGACAGGGAAAGTGAAGTCGGGTCACCCCTCCACTTT
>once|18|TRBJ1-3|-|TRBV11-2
CASSFETAAGFAGNTIYF
TGTGCCAGCAGCTTTGAAACCGCGGCGGGGTTCGCTGGAAACACCATATATTTT
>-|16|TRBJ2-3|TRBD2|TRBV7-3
CASSKTSGRVTDTQYF
TGTGCCAGCAGCAAGACTAGCGGGAGAGTCACAGATACGCAGTATTTT
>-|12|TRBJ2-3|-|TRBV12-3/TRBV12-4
CASRPIDFTQYF
TGTGCCAGCAGACCCATCGACTTTACGCAGTATTTT
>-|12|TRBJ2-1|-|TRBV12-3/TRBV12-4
CASSTPNNEQFF
TGTGCCAGCAGCACGCCTAACAATGAGCAGTTCTTC
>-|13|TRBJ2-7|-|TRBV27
CASSLFGQAEQYF
TGTGCCAGCAGTTTATTCGGTCAGGCGGAGCAGTACTTC
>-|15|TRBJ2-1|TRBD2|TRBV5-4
CASSSGLAVYNEQFF
TGTGCCAGCAGCTCTGGACTAGCGGTCTACAATGAGCAGTTCTTC
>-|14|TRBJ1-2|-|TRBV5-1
CASSLAVETYGYTF
TGCGCCAGCAGCTTGGCTGTCGAAACTTATGGCTACACCTTC